This TCR beta chain emerged from a study of T cell changes during pregnancy in multiple sclerosis. V was trimmed by 2 bases and J by 3 bases, leaving 5 bases between them. CDR3 length: 13 amino acids. Germline V gene lookup returns CDR1 SGHTA and CDR2 FQGTGA. Sequencing used immunoSEQ multiplex PCR; TCRdb keeps in-frame clones, though not all of them. The table includes 60,000 to 90,000 clones, about 89% detected once. The chain has TRBV7-3 and TRBJ1-5; no clear D gene. This TCR came from a female donor with multiple sclerosis, enrolled in a pregnancy study. Sequenced material: peripheral blood, taken before pregnancy. The DNA of the CDR3 is TGTGCCAGCAGCTTACTCCCCAATCAGCCCCAGCATTTT. Its protein product is CASSLLPNQPQHF. Complete variable domain (other parts from reference TRBV7-3 and TRBJ1-5): GAGVSQTPSNKVTEKGKYVELRCDPISGHTALYWYRQSLGQGPEFLIYFQGTGAADDSGLPNDRFFAVRPEGSVSTLKIQRTERGDSAVYLCASSLLPNQPQHFGDGTRLSIL.